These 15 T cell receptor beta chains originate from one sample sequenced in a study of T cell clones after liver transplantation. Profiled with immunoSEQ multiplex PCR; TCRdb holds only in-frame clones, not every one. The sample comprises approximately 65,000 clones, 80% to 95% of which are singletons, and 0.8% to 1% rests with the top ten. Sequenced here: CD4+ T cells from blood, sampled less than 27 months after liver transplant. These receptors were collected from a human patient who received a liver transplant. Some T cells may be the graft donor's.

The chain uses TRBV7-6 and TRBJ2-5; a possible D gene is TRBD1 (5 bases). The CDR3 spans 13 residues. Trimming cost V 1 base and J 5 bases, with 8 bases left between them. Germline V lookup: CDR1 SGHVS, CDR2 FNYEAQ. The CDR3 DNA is TGTGCCAGCAGCTTAGGACAGCTCGAGACCCAGTACTTC. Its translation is CASSLGQLETQYF.

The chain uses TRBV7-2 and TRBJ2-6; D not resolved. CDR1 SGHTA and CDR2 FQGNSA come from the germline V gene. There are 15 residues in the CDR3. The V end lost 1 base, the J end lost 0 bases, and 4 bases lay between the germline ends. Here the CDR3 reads CASSLVSSGANVLTF. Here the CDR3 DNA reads TGTGCCAGCAGCTTAGTTAGCTCTGGGGCCAACGTCCTGACTTTC.

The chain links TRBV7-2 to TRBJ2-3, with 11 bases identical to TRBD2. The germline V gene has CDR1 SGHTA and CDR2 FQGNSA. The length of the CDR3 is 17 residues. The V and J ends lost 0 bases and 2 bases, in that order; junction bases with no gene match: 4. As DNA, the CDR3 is TGTGCCAGCAGCTTAGCGTTGACTAGCGGGAACACAGATACGCAGTATTTT. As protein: CASSLALTSGNTDTQYF.

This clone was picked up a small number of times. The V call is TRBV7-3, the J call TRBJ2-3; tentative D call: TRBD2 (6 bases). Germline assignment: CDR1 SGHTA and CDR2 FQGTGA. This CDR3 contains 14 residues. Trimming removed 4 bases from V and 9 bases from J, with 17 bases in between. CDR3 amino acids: CASSSMRGPHTQYF. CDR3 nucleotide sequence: TGTGCCAGCAGCTCCATGCGGGGTCCTCACACGCAGTATTTT.

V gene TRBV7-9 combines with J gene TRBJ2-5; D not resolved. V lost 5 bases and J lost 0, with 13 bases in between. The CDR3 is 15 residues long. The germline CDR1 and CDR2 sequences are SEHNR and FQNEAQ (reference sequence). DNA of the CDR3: TGTGCCAGCAGCGGCGGCAGCTGGTACCAAGAGACCCAGTACTTC. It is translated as CASSGGSWYQETQYF.

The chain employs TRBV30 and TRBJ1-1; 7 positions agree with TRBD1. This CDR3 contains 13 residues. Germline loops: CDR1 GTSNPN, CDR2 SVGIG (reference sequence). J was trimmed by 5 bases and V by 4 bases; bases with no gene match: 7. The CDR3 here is CAWTPGGRTEAFF. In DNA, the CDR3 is TGTGCCTGGACTCCAGGGGGGAGAACTGAAGCTTTCTTT.

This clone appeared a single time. CDR3 sequence reads: CAISGTTQNTEAFF. CDR3 sequence (DNA): TGTGCCATCAGTGGGACTACCCAGAACACTGAAGCTTTCTTT. The chain combines TRBV10-3 with TRBJ1-1; D remains unclear. V lost 4 bases to trimming and J lost 1 base, with 10 bases between them. The CDR3 length is 14 residues. The germline V gene has CDR1 ENHRY and CDR2 SYGVKD.

The DNA for the CDR3 is TGTGCCAGCAGTCCAAGTCAGGGGGCGGGAGAGACCCAGTACTTC. Its protein product is CASSPSQGAGETQYF. The chain is built from TRBV13 and TRBJ2-5; 8 bases fit TRBD1. CDR3 length equals 15 residues. V was clipped by 6 bases and J by 4 bases; unmatched bases: 10. Germline lookup yields CDR1 PRHDT and CDR2 FYEKMQ (reference sequence).

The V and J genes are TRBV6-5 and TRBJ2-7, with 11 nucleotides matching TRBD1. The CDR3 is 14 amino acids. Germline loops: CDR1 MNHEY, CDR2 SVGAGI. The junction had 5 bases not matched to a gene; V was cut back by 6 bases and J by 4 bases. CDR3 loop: CASSNGDRGYEQYF. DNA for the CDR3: TGTGCCAGCAGCAACGGGGACAGGGGGTACGAGCAGTACTTC.

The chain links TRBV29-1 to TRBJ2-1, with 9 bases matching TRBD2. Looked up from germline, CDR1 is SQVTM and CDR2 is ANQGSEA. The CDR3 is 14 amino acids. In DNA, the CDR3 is TGCGCGGGAGGGGGAGCTCGCACCTACAATGAGCAGTTCTTC. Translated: CAGGGARTYNEQFF.

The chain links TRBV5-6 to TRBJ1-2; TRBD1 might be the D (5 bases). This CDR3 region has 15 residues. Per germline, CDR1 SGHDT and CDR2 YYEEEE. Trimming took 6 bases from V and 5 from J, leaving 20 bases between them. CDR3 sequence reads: CASNRDVLVTYGYTF. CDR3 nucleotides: TGTGCCAGCAACCGGGACGTCTTAGTTACTTATGGCTACACCTTC.

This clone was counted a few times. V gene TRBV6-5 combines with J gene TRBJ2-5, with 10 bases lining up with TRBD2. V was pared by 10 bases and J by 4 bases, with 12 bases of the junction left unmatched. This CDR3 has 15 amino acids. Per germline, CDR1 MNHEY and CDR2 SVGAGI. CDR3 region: CANLPEREGLETQYF. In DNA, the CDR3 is TGTGCCAATCTCCCCGAGCGGGAGGGCCTAGAGACCCAGTACTTC.

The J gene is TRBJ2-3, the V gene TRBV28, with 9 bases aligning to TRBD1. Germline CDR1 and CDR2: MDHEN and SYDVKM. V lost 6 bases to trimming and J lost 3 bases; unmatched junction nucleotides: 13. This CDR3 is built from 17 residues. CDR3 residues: CASRPGGTGFLTDTQYF. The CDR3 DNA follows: TGTGCCAGCAGACCTGGGGGGACAGGGTTCCTGACAGATACGCAGTATTTT. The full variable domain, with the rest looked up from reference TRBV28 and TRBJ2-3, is DVKVTQSSRYLVKRTGEKVFLECVQDMDHENMFWYRQDPGLGLRLIYFSYDVKMKEKGDIPEGYSVSREKKERFSLILESASTNQTSMYLCASRPGGTGFLTDTQYFGPGTRLTVL.

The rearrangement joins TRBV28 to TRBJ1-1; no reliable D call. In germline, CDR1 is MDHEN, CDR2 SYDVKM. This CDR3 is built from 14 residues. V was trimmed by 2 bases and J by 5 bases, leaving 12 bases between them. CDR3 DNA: TGTGCCAGCAGTTTAGGCCGCCGAGAGACTGAAGCTTTCTTT. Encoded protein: CASSLGRRETEAFF.

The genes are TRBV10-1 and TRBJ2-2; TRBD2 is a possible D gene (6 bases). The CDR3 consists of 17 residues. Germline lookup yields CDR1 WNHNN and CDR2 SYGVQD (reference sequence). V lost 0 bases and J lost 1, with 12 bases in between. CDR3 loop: CASSESRGGMNTGELFF. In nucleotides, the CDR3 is TGCGCCAGCAGTGAGTCGAGGGGCGGGATGAACACCGGGGAGCTGTTTTTT.